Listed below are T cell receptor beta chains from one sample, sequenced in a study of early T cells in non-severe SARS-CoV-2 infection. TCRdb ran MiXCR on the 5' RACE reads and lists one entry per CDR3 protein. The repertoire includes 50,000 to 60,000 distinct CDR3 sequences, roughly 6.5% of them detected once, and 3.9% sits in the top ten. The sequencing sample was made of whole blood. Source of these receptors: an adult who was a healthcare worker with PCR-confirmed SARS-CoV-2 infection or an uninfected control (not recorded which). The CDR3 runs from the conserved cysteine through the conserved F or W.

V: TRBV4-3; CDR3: CASSQGRRTPPSSYNSPLHF
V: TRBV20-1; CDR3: CSAPGQTGTGLYF
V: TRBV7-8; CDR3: CASSLGSAGTKSEQYF
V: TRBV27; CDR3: CASSLTGTVYGYTF
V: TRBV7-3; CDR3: CASSLIGEITDTQYF
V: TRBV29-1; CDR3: CSARDRGQGSPLHF
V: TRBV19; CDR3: CASSLGQGATNEKLFF
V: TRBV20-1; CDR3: CSATNQGDYEQYF
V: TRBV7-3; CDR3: CASSLDGSTDTQYF
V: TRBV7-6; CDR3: CASSQGTSYEQYF
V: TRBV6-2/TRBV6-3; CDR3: CASTSSGPQETQYF
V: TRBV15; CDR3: CATSRDPAAGDTQYF
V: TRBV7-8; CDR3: CASSLGPPNEQYF
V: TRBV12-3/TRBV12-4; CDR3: CASSFSGNQPQHF
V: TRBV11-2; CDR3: CASSPEYSPGTEQFF
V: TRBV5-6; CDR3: CASRGRGRADTQYF
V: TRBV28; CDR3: CASSADPNEQFF